One and the same sample provided the 5 T cell receptor beta chains below, sequenced in a study of blood T cell repertoires in COVID-19. TCRdb keeps only in-frame clones here, not all; method: immunoSEQ multiplex PCR. The sample has about half a million clones; approximately 85% are singletons. The sample consisted of peripheral blood. Every receptor here comes from a human donor in a cohort sampled during active COVID-19.

The CDR3 spells CAWGLSSYEQYF. The CDR3 DNA is TGTGCCTGGGGACTGAGCTCCTACGAGCAGTACTTC. The chain couples TRBV30 to TRBJ2-7; D might be TRBD2 (5 bases). CDR1 and CDR2 (germline): GTSNPN, SVGIG (reference sequence). The V end lost 5 bases, the J end lost 0 bases, and 8 bases lay between the germline ends. The CDR3 is 12 amino acids.

This chain uses TRBV27 with TRBJ2-2; 11 bases match TRBD2. The trim removed 4 bases at V and 2 bases at J, leaving 9 bases unmatched. Germline V CDR1 and CDR2: MNHEY, SMNVEV (reference sequence). The CDR3 spans 18 residues. CDR3 nucleotide sequence: TGTGCCAGCAGTTCCTCCCCCGGACTAGCGGGCAACACCGGGGAGCTGTTTTTT. Translated: CASSSSPGLAGNTGELFF.

The V call is TRBV19, the J call TRBJ2-2; 10 bases line up with TRBD1. The CDR3 has 14 amino acids. Germline lookup yields CDR1 LNHDA and CDR2 SQIVND (reference sequence). Unmatched junction bases numbered 2, after V lost 5 bases and J lost 5 bases. The CDR3 reads CASSGTGVTGELFF. CDR3 DNA: TGTGCCAGTAGTGGGACAGGGGTTACCGGGGAGCTGTTTTTT.

The CDR3 sequence: CASRPGQGNTQYF. CDR3 in DNA: TGTGCCAGTAGGCCTGGACAGGGGAATACGCAGTATTTT. The rearrangement uses TRBV19 and TRBJ2-3, with 9 bases that match TRBD1. Losses at the gene ends were 6 bases for V and 7 bases for J; bases not matched to a gene: 5. The CDR3 spans 13 residues. Germline V lookup: CDR1 LNHDA, CDR2 SQIVND (reference sequence).

By sample fraction, this clone is medium-sized. The chain carries TRBV10-3 and TRBJ2-7; D may be TRBD2 (5 bases). The CDR3 contains 13 residues. Looked up from germline, CDR1 is ENHRY and CDR2 is SYGVKD. The ends were cut back, 0 bases at V and 11 bases at J, with 14 bases in the middle. The CDR3 DNA follows: TGTGCCATCAGTGAGTCGTCAACTAGTTCGAAGTACTTC. Protein: CAISESSTSSKYF.